These 9 T cell receptor beta chains originate from one sample sequenced in a study of T cell responses to AZD1222 COVID-19 vaccine. The protocol was immunoSEQ multiplex PCR, while the TCRdb copy is restricted to in-frame clones and leaves out a portion. The sample contains 100,000 to 150,000 clones, approximately 90% of which appear only once. The specimen was peripheral blood, collected on day 0 of AZD1222 vaccination. These receptors originate from an adult in good health.

The genes are TRBV5-1 and TRBJ1-1; 9 bases agree with TRBD1. With 4 bases clipped from V and 0 bases from J, the junction kept 7 bases outside the gene matches. The CDR3 is made up of 16 amino acids. Germline values: CDR1 SGHRS, CDR2 YFSETQ. The CDR3, as DNA: TGCGCCAGCAGCGCGGCGACAGGGGGGCTGAACACTGAAGCTTTCTTT. Its translation: CASSAATGGLNTEAFF. Full variable domain (missing parts from reference TRBV5-1 and TRBJ1-1): KAGVTQTPRYLIKTRGQQVTLSCSPISGHRSVSWYQQTPGQGLQFLFEYFSETQRNKGNFPGRFSGRQFSNSRSEMNVSTLELGDSALYLCASSAATGGLNTEAFFGQGTRLTVV.

Only one count was recorded for this clone. The rearrangement uses TRBV7-9 and TRBJ1-1; TRBD1 is a possible D gene (6 bases). Trimming stripped 6 bases from V and 4 bases from J, with 12 bases between. Germline-derived CDR1 and CDR2 are SEHNR and FQNEAQ (reference sequence). This CDR3 has 13 residues. The CDR3 is CASSQRGGTEAFF. In DNA form, the CDR3 reads TGTGCCAGCAGTCAAAGGGGGGGCACTGAAGCTTTCTTT. The full variable domain, rest sourced from reference TRBV7-9 and TRBJ1-1, is DTGVSQNPRHKITKRGQNVTFRCDPISEHNRLYWYRQTLGQGPEFLTYFQNEAQLEKSRLLSDRFSAERPKGSFSTLEIQRTEQGDSAMYLCASSQRGGTEAFFGQGTRLTVV.

The V gene is TRBV5-5, the J gene TRBJ2-1; 7 bases fit TRBD1. The germline CDR1 and CDR2 sequences are SGHKS and YYEKEE (reference sequence). J was trimmed by 2 bases and V by 4 bases; bases with no gene match: 3. This CDR3 contains 14 residues. The CDR3 here is CASSTTGAYNEQFF. CDR3 nucleotides: TGTGCCAGCAGCACAACAGGGGCCTACAATGAGCAGTTCTTC.

This clone has only a few counts. The CDR3 DNA is TGTGCCAGCAGCCATGTTGCAATCGATTCACCCCTCCACTTT. Amino acid sequence: CASSHVAIDSPLHF. The V and J genes are TRBV3-1 (or the pseudogene TRBV3-2) and TRBJ1-6; D gene ambiguous. CDR3 length: 14 amino acids. Germline V gene sequence: CDR1 LGHDT, CDR2 YNNKEL (reference sequence). Trimming took 3 bases from V and 8 from J, leaving 11 bases between them.

The chain combines TRBV4-1 with TRBJ2-7; D might be TRBD1 (6 bases). Germline CDR1 is MGHRA and CDR2 is YSYEKL. The V and J ends lost 5 bases and 1 base respectively, with 9 bases between them. The CDR3 is 13 amino acids. The CDR3 is CASSNRVSYEQYF. In DNA, the CDR3 is TGCGCCAGCAGCAACAGGGTTTCCTACGAGCAGTACTTC.

V is TRBV27 and J is TRBJ2-3; the D call may be TRBD1 or TRBD2 (6 bases each). Trimming shortened V by 0 bases and J by 5 bases, and 21 bases separated the two germline ends. CDR3 length: 18 residues. Germline loops: CDR1 MNHEY, CDR2 SMNVEV (reference sequence). The CDR3 region has the DNA TGTGCCAGCAGTTTATCAAAAGTAACGGGGGCCCCCTTAGATACGCAGTATTTT. It codes for CASSLSKVTGAPLDTQYF.

The chain uses TRBV11-2 and TRBJ1-4; D is possibly TRBD1 (5 bases). Germline V gene lookup returns CDR1 SGHAT and CDR2 FQNNGV. This CDR3 comprises 13 residues. Trimming left V 3 bases short and J 8 bases short, with 10 bases between. This CDR3 reads CASSLDNREKLFF. The CDR3 DNA reads TGTGCCAGCAGCTTGGACAATAGGGAAAAACTGTTTTTT.

The chain couples TRBV18 to TRBJ2-1, with D perhaps matching TRBD2 (7 bases). The CDR3 extends over 16 amino acids. V lost 6 bases, J lost 7 bases, and 22 bases lay in between. Germline V gene lookup returns CDR1 KGHSH and CDR2 LQKENI. The CDR3 sequence is CASSEFEGGGRNEQFF. The CDR3 DNA follows: TGTGCCAGCTCGGAGTTCGAGGGGGGAGGGCGAAATGAGCAGTTCTTC.

The chain carries TRBV10-3 and TRBJ2-1, with 7 positions matching TRBD1. The CDR3 consists of 18 residues. Germline V gene lookup returns CDR1 ENHRY and CDR2 SYGVKD. J was trimmed by 2 bases and V by 2 bases; bases with no gene match: 12. The CDR3 coding sequence is TGTGCCATCAGTGAGCGGGATCTACAGGGGCGCGCCTACAATGAGCAGTTCTTC. As protein: CAISERDLQGRAYNEQFF.